The rows below give T cell receptor beta chains drawn from one sample of a study of blood T cell repertoires in COVID-19. Some clones are missing from TCRdb's copy, which holds only in-frame ones; the method was immunoSEQ multiplex PCR. The data show over 200,000 clones, approximately 88% seen once. The sample consisted of PBMCs or T cells enriched from blood (not recorded which). The receptors derive from a woman aged 25 to 45 who had been exposed to COVID-19. CDR3s include the opening cysteine and the closing phenylalanine or tryptophan. D genes are given only for firm matches. Some rows have no size entry. The others give once, few or many, or a class for an expanded clone.

abundance: .; j_gene: TRBJ2-2; d_gene: .; v_gene: TRBV9; CDR3nt: TGTGCCAGCAGCCCCCTCAAACCCGGACTAGGGGGGACCGGGGAGCTGTTTTTT; CDR3aa: CASSPLKPGLGGTGELFF
abundance: .; j_gene: TRBJ2-7; d_gene: TRBD1; v_gene: TRBV30; CDR3nt: TGTGCCTGGAGCGGGGACAGGGGGGGCGAGCAGTACTTC; CDR3aa: CAWSGDRGGEQYF
abundance: .; j_gene: TRBJ2-3; d_gene: .; v_gene: TRBV29-1; CDR3nt: TGCAGCGTTGAAGGCTGGCGGAGCACAGATACGCAGTATTTT; CDR3aa: CSVEGWRSTDTQYF
abundance: .; j_gene: TRBJ2-7; d_gene: TRBD2; v_gene: TRBV7-9; CDR3nt: TGTGCCAGCAGCTCTAGCGGGAGACGGGAGCAGTACTTC; CDR3aa: CASSSSGRREQYF
abundance: .; j_gene: TRBJ2-3; d_gene: .; v_gene: TRBV5-1; CDR3nt: TGCGCCAGCAGCTCGACAGGTCCAATAGATACGCAGTATTTT; CDR3aa: CASSSTGPIDTQYF
abundance: .; j_gene: TRBJ2-7; d_gene: .; v_gene: TRBV11-3; CDR3nt: TGTGCCAGCAGCCCAGACGGGGGTTCCTACGAGCAGTACTTC; CDR3aa: CASSPDGGSYEQYF
abundance: .; j_gene: TRBJ2-2; d_gene: TRBD1; v_gene: TRBV30; CDR3nt: TGTGCCTGGAGTTACAGGGGCACCGGGGAGCTGTTTTTT; CDR3aa: CAWSYRGTGELFF
abundance: .; j_gene: TRBJ2-1; d_gene: TRBD2; v_gene: TRBV6-2/TRBV6-3; CDR3nt: TGTGCCAGCAGTTACCTGGCTAGCGGGAGTGAGCAGTTCTTC; CDR3aa: CASSYLASGSEQFF
abundance: .; j_gene: TRBJ2-6; d_gene: .; v_gene: TRBV3-1/TRBV3-2; CDR3nt: TGTGCCAGCAGCCAAGAGACACAGGTCTCTGGGGCCAACGTCCTGACTTTC; CDR3aa: CASSQETQVSGANVLTF
abundance: .; j_gene: TRBJ2-1; d_gene: TRBD2; v_gene: TRBV10-3; CDR3nt: TGTGCCATCACGGAAGGGACTAGCGGGAGGGTTAACAATGAGCAGTTCTTC; CDR3aa: CAITEGTSGRVNNEQFF
abundance: .; j_gene: TRBJ2-7; d_gene: TRBD2; v_gene: TRBV11-2; CDR3nt: TGTGCCAGCAGCTTACGTCCGTGGACTAGCGGTTTTAACTCCTACGAGCAGTACTTC; CDR3aa: CASSLRPWTSGFNSYEQYF
abundance: .; j_gene: TRBJ2-2; d_gene: TRBD2; v_gene: TRBV6-5; CDR3nt: TGTGCCAGCAATAGACTAGCGGGGAACACCGGGGAGCTGTTTTTT; CDR3aa: CASNRLAGNTGELFF
abundance: few; j_gene: TRBJ2-5; d_gene: .; v_gene: TRBV6-1; CDR3nt: TGTGCCAGCAGTGAGGCAGATAAGAGGGCCCAGTACTTC; CDR3aa: CASSEADKRAQYF
abundance: .; j_gene: TRBJ2-7; d_gene: .; v_gene: TRBV27; CDR3nt: TGTGCCAGCAGTTTAAGCAGGATCTCCTACGAGCAGTACTTC; CDR3aa: CASSLSRISYEQYF
abundance: .; j_gene: TRBJ1-6; d_gene: .; v_gene: TRBV5-1; CDR3nt: TGCGCCAGCAGCTTGAGGCAGGGGCGAGATTCACCCCTCCACTTT; CDR3aa: CASSLRQGRDSPLHF
abundance: .; j_gene: TRBJ2-7; d_gene: TRBD1; v_gene: TRBV4-1; CDR3nt: TGCGCCAGCAGCCCGAGAGACAGGGGGGGGTACGAGCAGTACTTC; CDR3aa: CASSPRDRGGYEQYF
abundance: few; j_gene: TRBJ1-1; d_gene: .; v_gene: TRBV3-1/TRBV3-2; CDR3nt: TGTGCCAGCAGTCAAGGGCGGGGGAGCACTGAAGCTTTCTTT; CDR3aa: CASSQGRGSTEAFF
abundance: .; j_gene: TRBJ2-3; d_gene: TRBD2; v_gene: TRBV7-9; CDR3nt: TGTGCCAGCAGCTCGACTAGCGGGAGAAAGGAGGGCACAGATACGCAGTATTTT; CDR3aa: CASSSTSGRKEGTDTQYF
abundance: .; j_gene: TRBJ2-2; d_gene: TRBD1; v_gene: TRBV2; CDR3nt: TGTGCCAGCAGGGCAGGACAGGGAAACACCGGGGAGCTGTTTTTT; CDR3aa: CASRAGQGNTGELFF
abundance: .; j_gene: TRBJ1-1; d_gene: TRBD1; v_gene: TRBV5-1; CDR3nt: TGCGCCAGCAGCTTGGGACAGGGGATGAACACTGAAGCTTTCTTT; CDR3aa: CASSLGQGMNTEAFF
abundance: .; j_gene: TRBJ1-5; d_gene: TRBD1; v_gene: TRBV5-5; CDR3nt: TGTGCCAGCAGCTTACAGGGGAATAGCAATCAGCCCCAGCATTTT; CDR3aa: CASSLQGNSNQPQHF
abundance: .; j_gene: TRBJ2-1; d_gene: TRBD2; v_gene: TRBV5-1; CDR3nt: TGCGCCAGCAGCGGGTCTGGACTAGCGGACAATGAGCAGTTCTTC; CDR3aa: CASSGSGLADNEQFF
abundance: .; j_gene: TRBJ1-3; d_gene: .; v_gene: TRBV6-2/TRBV6-3; CDR3nt: TGTGCCAGCAGTTACTCGACTTGGGCAGGGAACGGAAACACCATATATTTT; CDR3aa: CASSYSTWAGNGNTIYF
abundance: .; j_gene: TRBJ2-3; d_gene: .; v_gene: TRBV6-4; CDR3nt: TGTGCCAGCAGTGACTCCCCGGGATATACGCAGTATTTT; CDR3aa: CASSDSPGYTQYF
abundance: .; j_gene: TRBJ1-2; d_gene: .; v_gene: TRBV18; CDR3nt: TGTGCCAGCTCACCTTCAAGCCCTGGCGGGTATGGCTACACCTTC; CDR3aa: CASSPSSPGGYGYTF
abundance: .; j_gene: TRBJ2-1; d_gene: TRBD2; v_gene: TRBV18; CDR3nt: TGTGCCAGCTCACCACCAGCGGGGGGACAGTCTCAGCAGTTCTTC; CDR3aa: CASSPPAGGQSQQFF
abundance: once; j_gene: TRBJ2-7; d_gene: .; v_gene: TRBV11-2; CDR3nt: TGTGCCAGCAGCTTTACCCCCGGGGGACAGTCTCATCCGTACTTC; CDR3aa: CASSFTPGGQSHPYF
abundance: .; j_gene: TRBJ2-2; d_gene: TRBD1; v_gene: TRBV18; CDR3nt: TGTGCCAGCTCACCCGGGACAGGGAAGAACACCGGGGAGCTGTTTTTT; CDR3aa: CASSPGTGKNTGELFF
abundance: .; j_gene: TRBJ1-5; d_gene: .; v_gene: TRBV2; CDR3nt: TGTGCCAGCACACGAGAGTGGACATCCAATCAGCCCCAGCATTTT; CDR3aa: CASTREWTSNQPQHF
abundance: .; j_gene: TRBJ2-5; d_gene: TRBD2; v_gene: TRBV5-5; CDR3nt: TGTGCCAGCAGCTCGCAAGCGGGAGGGCCCAAAGAGACCCAGTACTTC; CDR3aa: CASSSQAGGPKETQYF
abundance: .; j_gene: TRBJ2-1; d_gene: TRBD1; v_gene: TRBV7-9; CDR3nt: TGTGCCAGCAGCGCCCCAGGACAGGGGAGGTACAATGAGCAGTTCTTC; CDR3aa: CASSAPGQGRYNEQFF
abundance: .; j_gene: TRBJ2-1; d_gene: .; v_gene: TRBV28; CDR3nt: TGTGCCAGCAGTTTATTTAAGGGGTCACACAATGAGCAGTTCTTC; CDR3aa: CASSLFKGSHNEQFF
abundance: .; j_gene: TRBJ1-3; d_gene: .; v_gene: TRBV19; CDR3nt: TGTGCCAGTAGTAATGACAATCTTGGAAACACCATATATTTT; CDR3aa: CASSNDNLGNTIYF
abundance: .; j_gene: TRBJ1-6; d_gene: TRBD1; v_gene: TRBV6-2/TRBV6-3; CDR3nt: TGTGCCAGCAGCCGGGACAGCTATAATTCACCCCTCCACTTT; CDR3aa: CASSRDSYNSPLHF
abundance: once; j_gene: TRBJ1-6; d_gene: TRBD1; v_gene: TRBV5-6; CDR3nt: TGTGCCAGCGGCCCGGGACAGGATAATTCACCCCTCCACTTT; CDR3aa: CASGPGQDNSPLHF
abundance: .; j_gene: TRBJ2-3; d_gene: .; v_gene: TRBV11-2; CDR3nt: TGTGCCAGCAGCTTTTTAGAGATTCATGGTCCGGATACGCAGTATTTT; CDR3aa: CASSFLEIHGPDTQYF
abundance: once; j_gene: TRBJ2-4; d_gene: .; v_gene: TRBV19; CDR3nt: TGTGCCAGTAGTATAGAATCGGGAGCTCAAAACATTCAGTACTTC; CDR3aa: CASSIESGAQNIQYF
abundance: .; j_gene: TRBJ1-4; d_gene: .; v_gene: TRBV27; CDR3nt: TGTGCCAGCAGTTCTGGGCCAAAACTGTTTTTT; CDR3aa: CASSSGPKLFF
abundance: .; j_gene: TRBJ2-3; d_gene: TRBD2; v_gene: TRBV14; CDR3nt: TGTGCCAGCAGCCAAGAAATCGGGAGGGATACGCAGTATTTT; CDR3aa: CASSQEIGRDTQYF
abundance: .; j_gene: TRBJ2-6; d_gene: TRBD1; v_gene: TRBV27; CDR3nt: TGTGCCAGCAGTTCCCTCCTCATACAGGGGGGAAGCTCTGGGGCCAACGTCCTGACTTTC; CDR3aa: CASSSLLIQGGSSGANVLTF
abundance: .; j_gene: TRBJ1-5; d_gene: TRBD1; v_gene: TRBV30; CDR3nt: TGTGCCTGGAACACAGGGGGGGGAGATCAGCCCCAGCATTTT; CDR3aa: CAWNTGGGDQPQHF
abundance: .; j_gene: TRBJ1-1; d_gene: TRBD1; v_gene: TRBV6-5; CDR3nt: TGTGCCAGCAGCGCCAAGGGGGCGTACACTGAAGCTTTCTTT; CDR3aa: CASSAKGAYTEAFF
abundance: once; j_gene: TRBJ2-7; d_gene: .; v_gene: TRBV5-1; CDR3nt: TGCGCCAGCAGCTTGGGAGGGAGAACAGCCTACGAGCAGTACTTC; CDR3aa: CASSLGGRTAYEQYF
abundance: .; j_gene: TRBJ1-1; d_gene: .; v_gene: TRBV30; CDR3nt: TGTGCCTGGGACCTTGGACAGAGCACAACTGAAGCTTTCTTT; CDR3aa: CAWDLGQSTTEAFF
abundance: .; j_gene: TRBJ2-3; d_gene: TRBD1; v_gene: TRBV10-3; CDR3nt: TGTGCCATCAGTGCGGGACAGGGCGGCACAGATACGCAGTATTTT; CDR3aa: CAISAGQGGTDTQYF
abundance: .; j_gene: TRBJ2-1; d_gene: TRBD2; v_gene: TRBV12-5; CDR3nt: TGTGCTAGTGGTGCCACGGGACTAGCGGCCTACAATGAGCAGTTCTTC; CDR3aa: CASGATGLAAYNEQFF
abundance: .; j_gene: TRBJ2-3; d_gene: .; v_gene: TRBV10-1; CDR3nt: TGCGCCAGCAGTGAGTCGCGACAGGCGGGCACAGATACGCAGTATTTT; CDR3aa: CASSESRQAGTDTQYF
abundance: .; j_gene: TRBJ1-4; d_gene: .; v_gene: TRBV28; CDR3nt: TGTGCCAGCAGTTTTTGGACAGCAACTAATGAAAAACTGTTTTTT; CDR3aa: CASSFWTATNEKLFF
abundance: few; j_gene: TRBJ1-3; d_gene: .; v_gene: TRBV19; CDR3nt: TGTGCCAGTAGTATAGCAACGGGGGCTGGAAACACCATATATTTT; CDR3aa: CASSIATGAGNTIYF